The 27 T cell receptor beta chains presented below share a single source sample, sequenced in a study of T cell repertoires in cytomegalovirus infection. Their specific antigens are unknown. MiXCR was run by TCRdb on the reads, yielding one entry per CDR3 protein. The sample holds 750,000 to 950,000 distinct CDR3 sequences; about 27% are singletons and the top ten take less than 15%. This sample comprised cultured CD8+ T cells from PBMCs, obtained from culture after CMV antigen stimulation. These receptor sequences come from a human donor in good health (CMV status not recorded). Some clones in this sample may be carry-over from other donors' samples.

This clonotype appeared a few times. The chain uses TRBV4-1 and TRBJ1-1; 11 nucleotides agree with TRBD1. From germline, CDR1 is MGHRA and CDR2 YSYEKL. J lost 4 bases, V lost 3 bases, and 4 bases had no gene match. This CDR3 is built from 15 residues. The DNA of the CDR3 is TGCGCCAGCAGCCAGGGGACAGGGGGAATCACTGAAGCTTTCTTT. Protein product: CASSQGTGGITEAFF.

In nucleotides, the CDR3 is TGTGCCAGCAGCTTATGGGAGGACCCGAACACTGAAGCTTTCTTT. Encoded protein: CASSLWEDPNTEAFF. This chain uses TRBV7-6 with TRBJ1-1; D remains ambiguous. The CDR3 is 15 amino acids. Trimming left V 2 bases short and J 1 base short, with 11 bases between. Germline CDR1 is SGHVS and CDR2 is FNYEAQ.

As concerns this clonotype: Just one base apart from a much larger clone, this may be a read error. The CDR3 DNA is TGTGCCAGCAGCTTCCCGGGACTAGCGAGCGATACGCAGTATTTT. Its translation: CASSFPGLASDTQYF. This chain uses TRBV7-2 with TRBJ2-3; TRBD2 aligns across 10 bases. This CDR3 has 15 amino acids. In germline, CDR1 is SGHTA, CDR2 FQGNSA. J gave up 6 bases and V 3 bases, and 6 bases lay outside the gene matches.

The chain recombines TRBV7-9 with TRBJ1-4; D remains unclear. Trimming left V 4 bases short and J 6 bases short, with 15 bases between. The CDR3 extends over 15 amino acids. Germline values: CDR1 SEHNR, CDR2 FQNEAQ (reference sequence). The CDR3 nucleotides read TGTGCCAGCAGCTCCGAAGGGCAGCCCGATGAAAAACTGTTTTTT. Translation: CASSSEGQPDEKLFF.

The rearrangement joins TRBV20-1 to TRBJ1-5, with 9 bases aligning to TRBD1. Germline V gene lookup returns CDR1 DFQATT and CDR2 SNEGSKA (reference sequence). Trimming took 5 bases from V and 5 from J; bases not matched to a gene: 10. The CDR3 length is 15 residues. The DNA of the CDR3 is TGCAGTGCTCCACACAGGGGGCGCTGGGATCAGCCCCAGCATTTT. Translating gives CSAPHRGRWDQPQHF.

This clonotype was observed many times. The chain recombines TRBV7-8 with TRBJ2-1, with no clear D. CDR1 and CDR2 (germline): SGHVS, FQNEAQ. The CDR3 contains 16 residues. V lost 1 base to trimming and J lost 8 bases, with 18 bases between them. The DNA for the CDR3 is TGTGCCAGCAGCTTAGGACAATCCCTAGTAGGCTATGAGCAGTTCTTC. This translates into CASSLGQSLVGYEQFF.

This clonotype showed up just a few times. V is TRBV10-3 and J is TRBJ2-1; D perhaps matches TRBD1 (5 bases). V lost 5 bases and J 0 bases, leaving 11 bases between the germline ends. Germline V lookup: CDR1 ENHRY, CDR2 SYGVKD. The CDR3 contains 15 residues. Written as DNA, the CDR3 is TGTGCCATCAGTCTACAGGTGAGCTCCTACAATGAGCAGTTCTTC. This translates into CAISLQVSSYNEQFF.

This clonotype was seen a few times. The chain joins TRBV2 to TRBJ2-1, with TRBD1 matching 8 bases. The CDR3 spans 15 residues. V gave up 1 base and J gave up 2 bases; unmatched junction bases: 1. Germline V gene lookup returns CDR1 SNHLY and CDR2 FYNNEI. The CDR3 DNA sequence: TGTGCCAGCAGTGAAGACAGGGGGACCTACAATGAGCAGTTCTTC. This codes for CASSEDRGTYNEQFF.

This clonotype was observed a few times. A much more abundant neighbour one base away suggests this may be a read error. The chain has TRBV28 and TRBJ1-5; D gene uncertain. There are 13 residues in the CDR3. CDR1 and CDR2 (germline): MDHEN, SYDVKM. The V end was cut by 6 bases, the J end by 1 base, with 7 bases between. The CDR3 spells CASSRESNQPQHF. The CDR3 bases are TGTGCCAGCAGCCGGGAGAGCAATCAGCCCCAGCATTTT. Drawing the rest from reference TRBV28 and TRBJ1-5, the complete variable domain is DVKVTQSSRYLVKRTGEKVFLECVQDMDHENMFWYRQDPGLGLRLIYFSYDVKMKEKGDIPEGYSVSREKKERFSLILESASTNQTSMYLCASSRESNQPQHFGDGTRLSIL.

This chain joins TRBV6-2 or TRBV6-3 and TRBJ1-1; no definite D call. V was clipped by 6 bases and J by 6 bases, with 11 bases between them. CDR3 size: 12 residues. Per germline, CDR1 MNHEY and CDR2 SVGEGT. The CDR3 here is CASSTIWPEAFF. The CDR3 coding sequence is TGTGCCAGCAGCACCATTTGGCCTGAAGCTTTCTTT.

This CDR3 is CASSFYRGQETQYF. In nucleotides, the CDR3 is TGTGCCAGCAGCTTTTACAGGGGGCAGGAGACCCAGTACTTC. V is TRBV7-8 and J is TRBJ2-5; 9 nucleotides match TRBD1. This CDR3 contains 14 residues. V was clipped by 3 bases and J by 5 bases; unmatched bases: 4. CDR1 SGHVS and CDR2 FQNEAQ come from the germline V gene.

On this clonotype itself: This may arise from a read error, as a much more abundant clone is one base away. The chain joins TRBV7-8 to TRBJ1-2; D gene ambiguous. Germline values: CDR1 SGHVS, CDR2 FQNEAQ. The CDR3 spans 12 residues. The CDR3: CVSSPDQSGYTF. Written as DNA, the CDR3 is TGTGTCAGCAGCCCCGACCAAAGCGGCTACACCTTC.

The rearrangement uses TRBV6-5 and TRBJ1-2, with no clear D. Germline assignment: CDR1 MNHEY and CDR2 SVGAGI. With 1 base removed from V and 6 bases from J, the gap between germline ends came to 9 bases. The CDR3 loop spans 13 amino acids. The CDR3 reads CASSYLDGDGYTF. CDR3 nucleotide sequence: TGTGCCAGCAGTTACTTGGACGGGGATGGCTACACCTTC.

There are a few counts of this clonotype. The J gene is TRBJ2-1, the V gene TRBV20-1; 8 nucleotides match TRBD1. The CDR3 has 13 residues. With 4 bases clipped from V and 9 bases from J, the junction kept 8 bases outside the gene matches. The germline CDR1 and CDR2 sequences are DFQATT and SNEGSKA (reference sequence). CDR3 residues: CSANQGALGEQFF. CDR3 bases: TGCAGTGCTAATCAGGGGGCGCTGGGTGAGCAGTTCTTC.

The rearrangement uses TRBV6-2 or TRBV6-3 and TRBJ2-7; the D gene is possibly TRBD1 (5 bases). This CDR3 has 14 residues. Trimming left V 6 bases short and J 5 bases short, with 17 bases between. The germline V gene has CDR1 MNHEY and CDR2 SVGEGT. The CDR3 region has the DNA TGTGCCAGCAGGTACACTTTGTCAGGGAACGAGCAGTACGTC. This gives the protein CASRYTLSGNEQYV.

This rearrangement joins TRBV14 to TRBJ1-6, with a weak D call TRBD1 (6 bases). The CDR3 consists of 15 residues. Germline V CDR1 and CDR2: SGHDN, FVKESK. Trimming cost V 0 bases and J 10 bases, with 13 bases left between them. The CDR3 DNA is TGTGCCAGCAGCCAAGAGCACATTGGGGGCTCACCCCTCCACTTT. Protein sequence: CASSQEHIGGSPLHF.

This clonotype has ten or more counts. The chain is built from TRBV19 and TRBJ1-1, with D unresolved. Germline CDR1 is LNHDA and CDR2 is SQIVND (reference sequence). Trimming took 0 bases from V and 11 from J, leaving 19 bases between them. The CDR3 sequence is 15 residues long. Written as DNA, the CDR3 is TGTGCCAGTAGTATAGATCCCAACGGACTGCTGCTCGCTTTCTTT. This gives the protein CASSIDPNGLLLAFF.

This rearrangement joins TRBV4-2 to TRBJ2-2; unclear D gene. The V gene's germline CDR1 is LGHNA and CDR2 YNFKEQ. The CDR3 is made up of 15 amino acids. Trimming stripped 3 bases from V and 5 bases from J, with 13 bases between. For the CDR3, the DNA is TGTGCCAGCAGCCACCCCATTGTGGGAACCGGGGAGCTGTTTTTT. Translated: CASSHPIVGTGELFF.

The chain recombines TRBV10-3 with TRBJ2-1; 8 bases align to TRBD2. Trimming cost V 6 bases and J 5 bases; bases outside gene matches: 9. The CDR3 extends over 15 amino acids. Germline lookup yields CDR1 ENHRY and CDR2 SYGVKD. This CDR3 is CAISQLAEGHNEQFF. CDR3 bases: TGTGCCATCAGCCAACTAGCGGAGGGACACAATGAGCAGTTCTTC.

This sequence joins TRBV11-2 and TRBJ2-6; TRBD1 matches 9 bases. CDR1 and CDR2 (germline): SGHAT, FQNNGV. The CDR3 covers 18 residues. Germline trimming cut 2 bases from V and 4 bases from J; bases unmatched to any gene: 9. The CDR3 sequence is CASSLFPGQGKGANVLTF. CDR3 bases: TGTGCCAGCAGCTTATTCCCGGGACAGGGTAAAGGGGCCAACGTCCTGACTTTC.

The CDR3 coding sequence is TGTGCCAGCAGCATAGACAGGGGGTTCGCTGAAGCTTTCTTT. Its translation is CASSIDRGFAEAFF. This sequence joins TRBV27 and TRBJ1-1; 9 bases match TRBD1. CDR3 length: 14 residues. Germline values: CDR1 MNHEY, CDR2 SMNVEV (reference sequence). After removal of 6 bases from V and 6 bases from J, the junction contained 8 bases not matched to a gene.

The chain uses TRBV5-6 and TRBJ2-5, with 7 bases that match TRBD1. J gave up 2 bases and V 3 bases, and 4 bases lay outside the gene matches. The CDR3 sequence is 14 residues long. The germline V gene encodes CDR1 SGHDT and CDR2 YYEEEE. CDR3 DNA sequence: TGTGCCAGCAGCTCACACAGGGGACAAGAGACCCAGTACTTC. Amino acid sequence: CASSSHRGQETQYF.

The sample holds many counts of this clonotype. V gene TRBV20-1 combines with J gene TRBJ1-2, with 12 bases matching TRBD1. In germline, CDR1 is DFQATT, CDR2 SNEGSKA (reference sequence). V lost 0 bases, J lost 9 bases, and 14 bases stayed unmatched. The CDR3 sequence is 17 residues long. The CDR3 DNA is TGCAGTGCTAGAGATTCAGGCAGGGACAGGGGGCGGTCGAGCTACACCTTC. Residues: CSARDSGRDRGRSSYTF.

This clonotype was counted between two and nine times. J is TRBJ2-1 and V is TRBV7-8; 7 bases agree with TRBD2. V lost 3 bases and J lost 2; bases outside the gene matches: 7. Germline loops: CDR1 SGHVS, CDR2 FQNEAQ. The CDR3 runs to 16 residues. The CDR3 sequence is CASSFSGTGTYNEQFF. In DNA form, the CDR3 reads TGTGCCAGCAGCTTCAGCGGGACGGGTACCTACAATGAGCAGTTCTTC.

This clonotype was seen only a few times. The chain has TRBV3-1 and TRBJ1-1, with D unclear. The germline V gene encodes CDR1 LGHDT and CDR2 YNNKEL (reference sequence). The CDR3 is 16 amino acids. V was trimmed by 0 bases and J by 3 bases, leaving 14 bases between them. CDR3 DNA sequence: TGTGCCAGCAGCCAAGATGAGGGCTCGTGGGACACTGAAGCTTTCTTT. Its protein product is CASSQDEGSWDTEAFF.

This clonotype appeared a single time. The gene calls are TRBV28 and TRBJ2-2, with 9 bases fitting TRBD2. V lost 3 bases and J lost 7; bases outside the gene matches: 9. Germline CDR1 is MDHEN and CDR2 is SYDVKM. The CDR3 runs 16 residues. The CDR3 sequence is CASSFPSGGQIGELFF. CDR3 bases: TGTGCCAGCAGTTTTCCCAGCGGGGGGCAGATCGGGGAGCTGTTTTTT.

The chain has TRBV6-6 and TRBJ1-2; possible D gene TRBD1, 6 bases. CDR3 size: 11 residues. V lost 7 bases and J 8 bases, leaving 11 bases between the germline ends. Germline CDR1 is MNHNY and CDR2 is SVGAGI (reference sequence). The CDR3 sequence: CASIEGGGYTF. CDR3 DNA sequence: TGTGCCAGCATTGAGGGGGGCGGCTACACCTTC.